This T cell receptor (beta chain) was retrieved from a study of cytomegalovirus exposure and HLA in healthy donors. Regarding the study as a whole: Three chains tied to CMV proved CMV antigen-specific in vitro.

The donors were in the roughly 120-subject validation cohort, distinct from the roughly 700-subject first cohort. Profiling relied on immunoSEQ multiplex PCR, and the TCRdb table lists in-frame clones only, not all of them. Of roughly 260,000 clones listed, around 91% are singletons. V was cut by 7 bases and J by 5 bases, with 11 bases left in between. The CDR3 covers 12 residues. From germline, CDR1 is MNHEY and CDR2 SVGAGI. In regard to this clone: Antigen specificity is unknown.

The V and J genes are TRBV6-5 and TRBJ2-5, with D possibly being TRBD1 (6 bases). Input material: PBMCs. The TCR comes from a young woman in good health and CMV-seronegative. DNA for the CDR3: TGTGCCAGCACCTCAGGGGTGGAGACCCAGTACTTC. Its protein product is CASTSGVETQYF.